This T cell receptor beta chain comes out of a study of blood T cell repertoires in COVID-19. The CDR3 has 15 amino acids. The ends were cut back, 2 bases at V and 5 bases at J, with 16 bases in the middle. Germline values: CDR1 MNHEY, CDR2 SVGEGT. Original methodology: Reference gene primer amplification yielded estimated nucleated cell counts. Here immunoSEQ multiplex PCR was the method, and the copy in TCRdb shows in-frame clones only, minus some. That table gives V, J and clone size, and the DNA gave D and trimming. This sample carries 200,000 or so clones, approximately 90% of them seen once, and the ten largest clones take about 4.8%.

The sample consisted of peripheral blood. The chain combines TRBV6-2 or TRBV6-3 with TRBJ2-7; D is possibly TRBD2 (5 bases). The TCR was taken from a middle-aged man with acute or convalescent COVID-19. In DNA, the CDR3 is TGTGCCAGCAGTTACGGCGGTGGGAGCTTTGACGAGCAGTACTTC. Translating gives CASSYGGGSFDEQYF.